Below are 5 T cell receptor beta chains sequenced from a single sample in a study of spatial heterogeneity in lung cancer. Study results and limitations: Intratumoral expanded alpha and beta TCR counts were found to track tumor mutation counts.

Using its own MiXCR run on the 5' RACE reads, TCRdb lists one record per CDR3 protein. This table has approximately 3,500 distinct CDR3 sequences, 27% appearing once. As for time point: sample taken at primary tumor resection. These receptors lack a known antigen. The sequencing here drew on lung tumor tissue, taken at surgery. The receptors derive from a male donor with early-stage non-small cell lung cancer.

By sample share, this clonotype is medium-sized. The chain is built from TRBV18 and TRBJ1-5; D gene unclear. This CDR3 region has 16 residues. The germline CDR1 and CDR2 sequences are KGHSH and LQKENI. V was clipped by 0 bases and J by 2 bases, with 11 bases between them. CDR3 in amino acids: CASSPPSRDGNQPQHF. In DNA form, the CDR3 reads TGTGCCAGCTCACCACCGAGCCGGGATGGCAATCAGCCCCAGCATTTT.

The gene calls are TRBV7-2 and TRBJ2-3, with no clear D. V lost 2 bases, J lost 4 bases, and 1 base lay in between. The CDR3 has 11 residues. The germline V gene has CDR1 SGHTA and CDR2 FQGNSA. CDR3 protein: CASSLSDTQYF. For the CDR3, the DNA is TGTGCCAGCAGCTTATCAGATACGCAGTATTTT.

This clonotype is labeled medium-sized. This sequence joins TRBV7-9 and TRBJ1-2; D gene ambiguous. The CDR3 spans 15 residues. CDR1 and CDR2 (germline): SEHNR, FQNEAQ (reference sequence). V was clipped by 5 bases and J by 4 bases, with 17 bases between them. The CDR3 DNA reads as TGTGCCAGCAGCATTCATGAGAGCTGGAGCTATGGCTACACCTTC. This encodes CASSIHESWSYGYTF.

This chain uses TRBV6-5 with TRBJ1-1; D gene unclear. V was pared by 2 bases and J by 8 bases, with 9 bases between. Germline assignment: CDR1 MNHEY and CDR2 SVGAGI. The CDR3 totals 12 residues. The CDR3 coding sequence is TGTGCCAGCAGTTACGGGCAAACAGAAGCTTTCTTT. Translated, it gives CASSYGQTEAFF.

The rearrangement links TRBV5-1 to TRBJ2-3; D unclear. The V gene's germline CDR1 is SGHRS and CDR2 YFSETQ. This CDR3 spans 11 amino acids. V gave up 2 bases and J gave up 7 bases, with 5 bases separating them. The CDR3 sequence is CASSLGNTQYF. In nucleotides, the CDR3 is TGCGCCAGCAGCTTAGGAAATACGCAGTATTTT.